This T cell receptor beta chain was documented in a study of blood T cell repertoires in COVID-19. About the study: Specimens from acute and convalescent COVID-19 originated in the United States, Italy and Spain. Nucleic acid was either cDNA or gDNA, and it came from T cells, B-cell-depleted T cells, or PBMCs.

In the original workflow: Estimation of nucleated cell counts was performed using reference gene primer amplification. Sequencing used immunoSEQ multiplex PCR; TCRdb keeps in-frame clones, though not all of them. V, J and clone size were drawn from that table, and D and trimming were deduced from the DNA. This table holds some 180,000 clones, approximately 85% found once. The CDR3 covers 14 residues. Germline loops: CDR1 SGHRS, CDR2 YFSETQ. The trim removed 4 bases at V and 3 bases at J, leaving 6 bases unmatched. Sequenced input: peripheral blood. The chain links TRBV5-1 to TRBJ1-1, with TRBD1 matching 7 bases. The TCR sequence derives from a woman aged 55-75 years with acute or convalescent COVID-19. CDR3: CASSQGERDTEAFF. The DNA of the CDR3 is TGCGCCAGCAGCCAGGGGGAGAGGGACACTGAAGCTTTCTTT.